This TCR beta chain derives from a study of cytomegalovirus exposure and HLA in healthy donors. General study findings and limits: Later analysis demonstrated an association between a missense DCLRE1C variant and TCR beta V- and J-gene trimming. Serostatus for CMV was the only available immune exposure information.

Remarks on this clone: Its antigen is unknown.

The CDR3 spans 14 residues. The germline V and J ends were trimmed by 3 bases and 7 bases, with 16 bases remaining between them. CDR1 GTSNPN and CDR2 SVGIG come from the germline V gene (reference sequence). In the PCR, 60 Vbeta and 13 Jbeta primers were used. Measured with immunoSEQ multiplex PCR; TCRdb has only the in-frame clones, and not every one. The sample holds around 200,000 clones, approximately 78% seen once. V gene TRBV30 combines with J gene TRBJ1-5; no definite D call. The clonotype originates from a middle-aged woman in good health and CMV-seronegative. Source material: PBMCs. CDR3 in amino acids: CAWRGWREQQPQHF. As DNA, the CDR3 is TGTGCCTGGAGGGGGTGGAGGGAGCAGCAGCCCCAGCATTTT.